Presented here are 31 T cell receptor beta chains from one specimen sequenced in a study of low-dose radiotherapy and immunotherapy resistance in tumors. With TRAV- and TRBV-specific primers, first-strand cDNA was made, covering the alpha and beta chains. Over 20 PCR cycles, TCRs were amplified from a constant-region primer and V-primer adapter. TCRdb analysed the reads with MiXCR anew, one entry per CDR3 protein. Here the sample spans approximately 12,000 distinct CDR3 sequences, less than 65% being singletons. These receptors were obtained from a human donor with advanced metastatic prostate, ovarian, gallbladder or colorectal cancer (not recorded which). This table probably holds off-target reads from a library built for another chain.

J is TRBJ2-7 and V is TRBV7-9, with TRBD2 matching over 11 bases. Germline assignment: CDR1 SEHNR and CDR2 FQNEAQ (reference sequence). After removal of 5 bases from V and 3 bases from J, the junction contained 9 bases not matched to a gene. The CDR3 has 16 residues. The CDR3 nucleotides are TGTGCCAGCAGCCCGCGACTAGCGGGAACAATCTACGAGCAGTACTTC. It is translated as CASSPRLAGTIYEQYF.

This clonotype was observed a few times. In DNA form, the CDR3 reads TGTGCCAGCACCCCACCGGGACAGGAAGAGACCCAGTACTTC. This translates into CASTPPGQEETQYF. The chain joins TRBV5-6 to TRBJ2-5; 8 bases line up with TRBD1. Germline loops: CDR1 SGHDT, CDR2 YYEEEE. There are 14 residues in the CDR3. The junction had 7 bases not matched to a gene; V was cut back by 6 bases and J by 3 bases. The entire variable domain, with the rest obtained from reference TRBV5-6 and TRBJ2-5, is as follows: DAGVTQSPTHLIKTRGQQVTLRCSPKSGHDTVSWYQQALGQGPQFIFQYYEEEERQRGNFPDRFSGHQFPNYSSELNVNALLLGDSALYLCASTPPGQEETQYFGPGTRLLVL.

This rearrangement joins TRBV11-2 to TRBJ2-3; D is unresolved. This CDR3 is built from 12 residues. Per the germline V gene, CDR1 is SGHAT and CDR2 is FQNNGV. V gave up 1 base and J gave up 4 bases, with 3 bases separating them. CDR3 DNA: TGTGCCAGCAGCTTAGGAGCAGATACGCAGTATTTT. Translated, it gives CASSLGADTQYF.

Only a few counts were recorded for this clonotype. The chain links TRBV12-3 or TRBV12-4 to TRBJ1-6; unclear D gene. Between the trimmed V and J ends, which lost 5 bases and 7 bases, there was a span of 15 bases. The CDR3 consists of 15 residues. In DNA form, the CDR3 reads TGTGCCAGCAGTCCGGCGTCACAGTGGAATTCACCCCTCCACTTT. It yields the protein CASSPASQWNSPLHF.

The CDR3 reads CASSSGALETQYF. CDR3 nucleotide sequence: TGTGCCAGCAGTTCCGGAGCCTTAGAGACCCAGTACTTC. The chain carries TRBV28 and TRBJ2-5; D unclear. Trimming stripped 4 bases from V and 4 bases from J, with 10 bases between. Germline assignment: CDR1 MDHEN and CDR2 SYDVKM. CDR3 length: 13 amino acids.

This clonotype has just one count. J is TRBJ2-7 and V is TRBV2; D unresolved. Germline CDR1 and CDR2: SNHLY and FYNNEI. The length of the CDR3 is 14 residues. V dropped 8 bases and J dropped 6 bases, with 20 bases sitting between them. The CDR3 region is CASFGQSGLGEQYF. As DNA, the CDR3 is TGTGCCAGCTTCGGCCAGTCTGGTCTGGGCGAGCAGTACTTC.

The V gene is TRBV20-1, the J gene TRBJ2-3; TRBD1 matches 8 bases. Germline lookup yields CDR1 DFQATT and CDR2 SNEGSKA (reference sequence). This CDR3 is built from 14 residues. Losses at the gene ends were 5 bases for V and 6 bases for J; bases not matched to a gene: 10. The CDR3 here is CSASRQGPSDTQYF. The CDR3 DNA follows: TGCAGTGCTTCTCGACAGGGGCCATCCGATACGCAGTATTTT.

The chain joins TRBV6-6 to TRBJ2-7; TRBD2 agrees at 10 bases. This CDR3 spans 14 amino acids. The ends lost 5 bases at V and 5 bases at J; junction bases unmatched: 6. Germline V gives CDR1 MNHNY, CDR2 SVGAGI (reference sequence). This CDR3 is CASSPGTSVNEQYF. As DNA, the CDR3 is TGTGCCAGCAGTCCCGGGACTAGCGTTAACGAGCAGTACTTC.

CDR3 sequence reads: CASSYGGLAGVGGTDTQYF. As DNA, the CDR3 is TGTGCCAGCAGTTACGGGGGACTAGCGGGAGTCGGTGGGACAGATACGCAGTATTTT. J is TRBJ2-3 and V is TRBV6-2 or TRBV6-3; 14 bases map to TRBD2. Germline-derived CDR1 and CDR2 are MNHEY and SVGEGT. V lost 2 bases and J lost 3; bases outside the gene matches: 10. The CDR3 is 19 residues long.

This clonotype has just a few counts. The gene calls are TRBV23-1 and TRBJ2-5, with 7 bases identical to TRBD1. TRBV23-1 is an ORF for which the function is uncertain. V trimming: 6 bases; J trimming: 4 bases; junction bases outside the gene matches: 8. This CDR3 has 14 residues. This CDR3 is CASRQTTGSETQYF. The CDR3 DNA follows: TGCGCCAGCAGGCAAACGACAGGGTCAGAGACCCAGTACTTC.

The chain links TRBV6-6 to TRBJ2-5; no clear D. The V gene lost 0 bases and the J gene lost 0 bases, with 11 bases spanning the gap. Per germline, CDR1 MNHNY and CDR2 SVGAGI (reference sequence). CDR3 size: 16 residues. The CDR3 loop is CASSYSGASDQETQYF. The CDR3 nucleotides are TGTGCCAGCAGTTACTCGGGTGCCAGCGACCAAGAGACCCAGTACTTC.

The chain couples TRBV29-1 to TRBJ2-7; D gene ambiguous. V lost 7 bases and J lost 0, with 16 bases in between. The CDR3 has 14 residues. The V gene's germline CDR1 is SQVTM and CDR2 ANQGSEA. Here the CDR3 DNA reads TGCAGCGCGCTATCGGTTCAGGACTCCTACGAGCAGTACTTC. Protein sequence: CSALSVQDSYEQYF.

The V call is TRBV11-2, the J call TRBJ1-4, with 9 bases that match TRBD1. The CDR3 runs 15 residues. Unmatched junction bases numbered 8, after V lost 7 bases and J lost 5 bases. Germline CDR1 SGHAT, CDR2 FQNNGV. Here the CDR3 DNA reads TGTGCCAGCACCCCGAGGACAGGGGTAAATGAAAAACTGTTTTTT. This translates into CASTPRTGVNEKLFF.

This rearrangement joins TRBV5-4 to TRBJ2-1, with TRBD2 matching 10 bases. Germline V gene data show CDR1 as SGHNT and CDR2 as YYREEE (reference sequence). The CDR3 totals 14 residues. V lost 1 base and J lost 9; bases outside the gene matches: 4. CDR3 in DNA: TGTGCCAGCAGCTTGAGGCTAGCGGGGGTTGAGCAGTTCTTC. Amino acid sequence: CASSLRLAGVEQFF.

CDR3 residues: CASSLDTGIANSPLHF. The CDR3 DNA follows: TGTGCCAGCAGCTTAGACACGGGAATCGCTAATTCACCCCTCCACTTT. The chain is built from TRBV11-2 and TRBJ1-6; D gene ambiguous. Germline lookup yields CDR1 SGHAT and CDR2 FQNNGV. V lost 0 bases, J lost 6 bases, and 12 bases lay in between. CDR3 length: 16 amino acids.

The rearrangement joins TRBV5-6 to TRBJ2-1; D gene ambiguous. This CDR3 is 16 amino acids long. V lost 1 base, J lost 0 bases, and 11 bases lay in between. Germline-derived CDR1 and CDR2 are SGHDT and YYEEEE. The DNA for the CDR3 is TGTGCCAGCAGCTTGATGCAGGTTAGCTCCTACAATGAGCAGTTCTTC. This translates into CASSLMQVSSYNEQFF.

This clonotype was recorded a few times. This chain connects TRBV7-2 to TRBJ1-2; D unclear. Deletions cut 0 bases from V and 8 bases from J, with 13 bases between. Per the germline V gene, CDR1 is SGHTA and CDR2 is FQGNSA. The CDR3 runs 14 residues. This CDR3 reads CASSLAFGSGGYTF. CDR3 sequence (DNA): TGTGCCAGCAGCTTAGCGTTCGGGTCGGGAGGCTACACCTTC.

CDR3 in amino acids: CASGVQGSDEQFF. The CDR3 DNA is TGTGCCAGCGGAGTACAGGGTAGCGATGAGCAGTTCTTC. This chain links TRBV5-4 with TRBJ2-1, with D possibly being TRBD1 (6 bases). The length of the CDR3 is 13 residues. Looked up from germline, CDR1 is SGHNT and CDR2 is YYREEE (reference sequence). Trimming took off 7 bases at V and 8 bases at J, with 16 bases between the two ends.

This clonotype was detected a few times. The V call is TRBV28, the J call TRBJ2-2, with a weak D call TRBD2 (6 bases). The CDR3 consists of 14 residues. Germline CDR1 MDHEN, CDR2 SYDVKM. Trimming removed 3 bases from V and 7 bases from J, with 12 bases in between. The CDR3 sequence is CASSFLAKVGELFF. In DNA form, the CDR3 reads TGTGCCAGCAGTTTCCTAGCGAAGGTCGGGGAGCTGTTTTTT. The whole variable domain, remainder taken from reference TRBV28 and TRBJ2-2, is DVKVTQSSRYLVKRTGEKVFLECVQDMDHENMFWYRQDPGLGLRLIYFSYDVKMKEKGDIPEGYSVSREKKERFSLILESASTNQTSMYLCASSFLAKVGELFFGEGSRLTVL.

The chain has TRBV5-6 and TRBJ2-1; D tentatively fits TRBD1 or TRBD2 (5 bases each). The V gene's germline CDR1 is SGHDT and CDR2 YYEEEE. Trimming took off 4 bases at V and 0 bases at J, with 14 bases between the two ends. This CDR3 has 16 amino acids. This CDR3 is CASSLPGTSSYNEQFF. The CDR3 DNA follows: TGTGCCAGCAGCCTACCGGGGACGAGCTCCTACAATGAGCAGTTCTTC.

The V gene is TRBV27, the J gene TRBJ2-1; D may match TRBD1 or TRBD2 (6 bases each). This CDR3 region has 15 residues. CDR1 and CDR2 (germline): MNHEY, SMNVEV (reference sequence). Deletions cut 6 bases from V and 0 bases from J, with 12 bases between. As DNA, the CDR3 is TGTGCCAGCAGGAGAGGGGGGAGCTCCTACAATGAGCAGTTCTTC. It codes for CASRRGGSSYNEQFF.

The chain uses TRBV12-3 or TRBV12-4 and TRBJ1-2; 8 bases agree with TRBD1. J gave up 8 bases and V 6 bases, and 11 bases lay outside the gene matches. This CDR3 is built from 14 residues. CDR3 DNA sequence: TGTGCCAGCAGGGGGACAGGCCGATCGGTCGGCTACACCTTC. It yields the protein CASRGTGRSVGYTF.

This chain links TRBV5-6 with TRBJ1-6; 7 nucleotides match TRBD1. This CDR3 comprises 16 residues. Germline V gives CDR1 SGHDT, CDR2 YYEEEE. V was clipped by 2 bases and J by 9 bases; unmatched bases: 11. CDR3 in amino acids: CASSLNPTGTSSPLHF. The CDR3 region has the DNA TGTGCCAGCAGCTTAAACCCGACAGGGACAAGTTCACCCCTCCACTTT.

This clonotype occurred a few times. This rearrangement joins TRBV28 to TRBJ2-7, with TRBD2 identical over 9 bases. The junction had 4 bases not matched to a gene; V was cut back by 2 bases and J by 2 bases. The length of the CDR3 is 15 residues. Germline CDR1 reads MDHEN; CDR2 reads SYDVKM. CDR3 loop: CASSLALAGTYEQYF. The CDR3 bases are TGTGCCAGCAGTTTAGCACTAGCGGGTACCTACGAGCAGTACTTC.

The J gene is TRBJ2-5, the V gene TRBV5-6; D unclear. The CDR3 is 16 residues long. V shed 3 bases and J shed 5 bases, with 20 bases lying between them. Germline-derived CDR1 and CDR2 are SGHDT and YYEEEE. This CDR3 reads CASSSKRLPGLETQYF. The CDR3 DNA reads TGTGCCAGCAGCTCGAAAAGGCTCCCTGGTTTGGAGACCCAGTACTTC.

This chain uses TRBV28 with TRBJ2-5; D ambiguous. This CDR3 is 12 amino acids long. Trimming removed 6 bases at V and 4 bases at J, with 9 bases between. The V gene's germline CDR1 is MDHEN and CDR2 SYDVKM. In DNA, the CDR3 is TGTGCCAGCAGGGACGGATCAGAGACCCAGTACTTC. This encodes CASRDGSETQYF.

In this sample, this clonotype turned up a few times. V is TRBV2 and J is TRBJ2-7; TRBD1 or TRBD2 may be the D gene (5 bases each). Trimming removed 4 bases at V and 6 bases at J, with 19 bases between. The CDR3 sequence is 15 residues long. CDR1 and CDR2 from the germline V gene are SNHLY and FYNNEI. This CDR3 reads CASSARGGLLSEQYF. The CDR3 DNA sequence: TGTGCCAGCAGTGCGAGGGGCGGGCTTCTTTCCGAGCAGTACTTC.

CDR3 sequence: CASSSQGAEAFF. CDR3 DNA sequence: TGTGCCAGCAGTTCACAGGGGGCTGAAGCTTTCTTT. The chain combines TRBV7-2 with TRBJ1-1; TRBD1 agrees at 8 bases. J was trimmed by 6 bases and V by 6 bases; bases with no gene match: 3. Germline lookup yields CDR1 SGHTA and CDR2 FQGNSA. The CDR3 is made up of 12 amino acids.

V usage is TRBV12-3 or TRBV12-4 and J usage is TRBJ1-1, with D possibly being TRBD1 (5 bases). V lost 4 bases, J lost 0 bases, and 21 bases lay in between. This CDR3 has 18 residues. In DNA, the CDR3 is TGTGCCAGCAGTTCGGACACAAGAGGGATGAGAATGAACACTGAAGCTTTCTTT. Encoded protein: CASSSDTRGMRMNTEAFF.

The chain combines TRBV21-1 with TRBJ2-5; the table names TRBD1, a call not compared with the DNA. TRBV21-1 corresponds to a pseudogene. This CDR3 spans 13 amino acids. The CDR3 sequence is CASSSGRQETQYF. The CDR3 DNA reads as TGTGCCAGCAGCTCGGGACGGCAAGAGACCCAGTACTTC.

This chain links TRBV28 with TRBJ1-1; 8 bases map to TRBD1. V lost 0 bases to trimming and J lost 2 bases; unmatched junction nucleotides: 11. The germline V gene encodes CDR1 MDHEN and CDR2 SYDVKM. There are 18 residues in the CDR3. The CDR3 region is CASSLWAGGGFSNTEAFF. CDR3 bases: TGTGCCAGCAGTTTATGGGCAGGGGGCGGGTTTAGTAACACTGAAGCTTTCTTT.